This T cell receptor beta chain was captured by sequencing in a study of blood T cell repertoires in COVID-19. Turning to the study itself: Acute and convalescent COVID-19 samples came from the United States, Italy and Spain. PBMCs, B-cell-depleted T cells, or T cells were the source of the cDNA or gDNA that made up the material.

Under the authors' procedure: The assay estimated nucleated cells by amplifying reference gene primers. Measured with immunoSEQ multiplex PCR; TCRdb has only the in-frame clones, and not every one. The V and J calls and clone size are taken from that table; D and trimming were inferred from the DNA. Here the sample spans around 130,000 clones, roughly 84% being singletons. The origin of this receptor is a man aged 55 to 70 with acute or convalescent COVID-19. Sequencing was performed on peripheral blood.

The CDR3 bases are TGTGCCAGCAGCGACCGCGTAACAGGTAATGATGAAGCTTTCTTT. Translating gives CASSDRVTGNDEAFF. The rearrangement joins TRBV6-2 or TRBV6-3 to TRBJ1-1; D possibly corresponds to TRBD1 (5 bases). This CDR3 is built from 15 residues. V gave up 6 bases and J gave up 7 bases, with 21 bases separating them. Germline V gene lookup returns CDR1 MNHEY and CDR2 SVGEGT.